The 6 T cell receptor beta chains in this list originate from one sample, sequenced in a study of control samples from healthy donors and cancer patients. The table came from immunoSEQ multiplex PCR; TCRdb's copy has only in-frame clones and leaves some out. The table records around 190,000 clones, around 90% of them present only once. The specimen was blood. The source of these receptors is a woman in her forties or fifties in good health.

This sequence joins TRBV30 and TRBJ1-5; 8 bases are shared with TRBD1. Germline trimming cut 1 base from V and 0 bases from J; bases unmatched to any gene: 2. From germline, CDR1 is GTSNPN and CDR2 SVGIG (reference sequence). The CDR3 length is 15 residues. This CDR3 reads CAWSGGQDSNQPQHF. DNA of the CDR3: TGTGCCTGGAGTGGGGGACAGGATAGCAATCAGCCCCAGCATTTT.

The chain joins TRBV4-1 to TRBJ1-5; 7 bases match TRBD1. J lost 3 bases, V lost 4 bases, and 9 bases had no gene match. The CDR3 has 16 residues. Germline-derived CDR1 and CDR2 are MGHRA and YSYEKL. CDR3: CASSLRQGGNNQPQHF. DNA of the CDR3: TGCGCCAGCAGCCTTCGACAGGGAGGAAACAATCAGCCCCAGCATTTT.

This chain connects TRBV5-4 to TRBJ1-5; D is undetermined. The CDR3 contains 15 residues. V gave up 4 bases and J gave up 1 base, with 12 bases separating them. Germline CDR1 and CDR2: SGHNT and YYREEE (reference sequence). CDR3 region: CASSAGLQSNQPQHF. Here the CDR3 DNA reads TGTGCCAGCAGCGCCGGACTGCAAAGCAATCAGCCCCAGCATTTT.

J is TRBJ1-2 and V is TRBV7-4; the match to TRBD1 covers 7 bases. The CDR3 has 16 residues. Germline assignment: CDR1 SGHVT and CDR2 SQSDAQ. V lost 5 bases, J lost 4 bases, and 13 bases stayed unmatched. The DNA for the CDR3 is TGTGCCAGCAGCGTCCACCAGGGGGAGGTGAGCTATGGCTACACCTTC. Residues: CASSVHQGEVSYGYTF.

V and J are TRBV5-1 and TRBJ1-4; no firm D call. There are 15 residues in the CDR3. In germline, CDR1 is SGHRS, CDR2 YFSETQ. The V gene lost 0 bases and the J gene lost 3 bases, with 9 bases spanning the gap. The CDR3 sequence is CASSLDGLSNEKLFF. DNA of the CDR3: TGCGCCAGCAGCTTGGATGGGCTTTCTAATGAAAAACTGTTTTTT. The complete variable domain, with remaining parts taken from reference TRBV5-1 and TRBJ1-4, reads KAGVTQTPRYLIKTRGQQVTLSCSPISGHRSVSWYQQTPGQGLQFLFEYFSETQRNKGNFPGRFSGRQFSNSRSEMNVSTLELGDSALYLCASSLDGLSNEKLFFGSGTQLSVL.

The V and J genes are TRBV5-6 and TRBJ1-6; 7 bases agree with TRBD1. The V segment lost 4 bases and the J segment 7 bases; nucleotides outside the gene matches: 8. CDR3 size: 15 residues. Germline loops: CDR1 SGHDT, CDR2 YYEEEE. The CDR3 DNA sequence: TGTGCCAGCAGCGCAGGACAGGCCCGAAATTCACCCCTCCACTTT. Translation: CASSAGQARNSPLHF.